The 25 T cell receptor beta chains in this list originate from one sample, sequenced in a study of blood T cell repertoires in COVID-19. The data were produced by immunoSEQ multiplex PCR, yet TCRdb's version contains in-frame clones alone and is incomplete. The sample gives 150,000 to 200,000 clones, roughly 82% of which show up once; about 5% is in the top ten. Sequenced input: PBMCs or T cells enriched from blood (not recorded which). These receptors were taken from a woman in her fifties or sixties with acute COVID-19.

This clone was detected only a few times. The V gene is TRBV28, the J gene TRBJ1-5; the match to TRBD1 covers 7 bases. Trimming took 4 bases from V and 6 from J; bases not matched to a gene: 9. Germline V lookup: CDR1 MDHEN, CDR2 SYDVKM. This CDR3 contains 15 residues. The CDR3 nucleotides read TGTGCCAGCAGTTCGACAGGGAAGAAAAGTCAGCCCCAGCATTTT. It translates to CASSSTGKKSQPQHF.

J is TRBJ1-2 and V is TRBV27, with 10 bases identical to TRBD1. Losses at the gene ends were 2 bases for V and 6 bases for J; bases not matched to a gene: 12. CDR3 size: 17 residues. Per germline, CDR1 MNHEY and CDR2 SMNVEV (reference sequence). The CDR3 region has the DNA TGTGCCAGCAGTTTAGGGGGACTTACGGACAGGGGGAATGGCTACACCTTC. This encodes CASSLGGLTDRGNGYTF.

This rearrangement joins TRBV6-5 to TRBJ2-1, with 8 bases aligning to TRBD2. J gave up 13 bases and V 6 bases, and 5 bases lay outside the gene matches. The CDR3 is 11 amino acids. Germline loops: CDR1 MNHEY, CDR2 SVGAGI. The CDR3 region has the DNA TGTGCCAGCAGCGGTAGCGGGATACAGTTCTTC. Translated: CASSGSGIQFF.

This clone was picked up one time. The J gene is TRBJ2-5, the V gene TRBV5-1; 9 bases map to TRBD2. J lost 2 bases, V lost 5 bases, and 4 bases had no gene match. This CDR3 contains 14 residues. The germline gives CDR1 SGHRS, CDR2 YFSETQ. For the CDR3, the DNA is TGCGCCAGCAGGCAAGCGGGGGGACAAGAGACCCAGTACTTC. It specifies CASRQAGGQETQYF.

The chain uses TRBV6-6 and TRBJ2-7, with TRBD2 matching 7 bases. Trimming took 0 bases from V and 1 from J; bases not matched to a gene: 6. The germline V gene has CDR1 MNHNY and CDR2 SVGAGI (reference sequence). The CDR3 length is 16 residues. The CDR3, as DNA: TGTGCCAGCAGTTACTCGAAGGGAGGGCCTTCCTACGAGCAGTACGTC. This encodes CASSYSKGGPSYEQYV.

The J gene is TRBJ1-6, the V gene TRBV4-3; the D is unclear. V was cut by 1 base and J by 8 bases, with 9 bases left in between. The CDR3 length is 14 residues. Germline lookup yields CDR1 LGHNA and CDR2 YSLEER. The chain's CDR3 is CASSQAVGDSPLHF. The CDR3 DNA reads as TGCGCCAGCAGCCAAGCAGTCGGGGATTCACCCCTCCACTTT.

This chain joins TRBV9 and TRBJ2-7; 8 nucleotides match TRBD1. The CDR3 extends over 15 amino acids. V was pared by 3 bases and J by 3 bases, with 8 bases of the junction left unmatched. Germline lookup yields CDR1 SGDLS and CDR2 YYNGEE. The CDR3: CASSAGGRGRYEQYF. The DNA for the CDR3 is TGTGCCAGCAGCGCCGGGGGCAGGGGGCGCTACGAGCAGTACTTC.

The J gene is TRBJ2-2, the V gene TRBV7-6; TRBD1 aligns across 7 bases. The CDR3 runs to 17 residues. Looked up from germline, CDR1 is SGHVS and CDR2 is FNYEAQ. J was trimmed by 1 base and V by 1 base; bases with no gene match: 6. CDR3 region: CASSLGVGQVNTGELFF. DNA for the CDR3: TGTGCCAGCAGCTTAGGAGTAGGACAGGTGAACACCGGGGAGCTGTTTTTT.

V is TRBV4-1 and J is TRBJ1-2, with D unresolved. This CDR3 is 15 amino acids long. The germline CDR1 and CDR2 sequences are MGHRA and YSYEKL. V was clipped by 1 base and J by 7 bases, with 16 bases between them. The CDR3 DNA is TGCGCCAGCAGCCAAGGAGCCGAAGCGACGGGTGGCTACACCTTC. The encoded protein is CASSQGAEATGGYTF.

The genes are TRBV7-9 and TRBJ1-1; 7 bases map to TRBD1. The V gene's germline CDR1 is SEHNR and CDR2 FQNEAQ (reference sequence). The CDR3 totals 16 residues. Germline trimming cut 2 bases from V and 3 bases from J; bases unmatched to any gene: 9. The CDR3 here is CASSLSPGGYDTEAFF. Here the CDR3 DNA reads TGTGCCAGCAGCTTATCGCCAGGGGGTTACGACACTGAAGCTTTCTTT.

There are a few counts of this clone. The rearrangement joins TRBV18 to TRBJ1-1, with 9 bases aligning to TRBD1. V lost 6 bases, J lost 0 bases, and 8 bases stayed unmatched. The CDR3 extends over 16 amino acids. Germline CDR1 is KGHSH and CDR2 is LQKENI. The CDR3: CASSLGTGKLNTEAFF. The CDR3 DNA follows: TGTGCCAGCTCTCTTGGGACAGGGAAGTTGAACACTGAAGCTTTCTTT. Looking up the rest from reference TRBV18 and TRBJ1-1 gives the full variable domain: NAGVMQNPRHLVRRRGQEARLRCSPMKGHSHVYWYRQLPEEGLKFMVYLQKENIIDESGMPKERFSAEFPKEGPSILRIQQVVRGDSAAYFCASSLGTGKLNTEAFFGQGTRLTVV.

The chain recombines TRBV19 with TRBJ1-5, with 9 bases matching TRBD1. The CDR3 sequence is 13 residues long. The V and J ends lost 5 bases and 9 bases, in that order; junction bases with no gene match: 5. The germline V gene has CDR1 LNHDA and CDR2 SQIVND (reference sequence). The CDR3 DNA reads as TGTGCCAGTAGTCCCACAGGGGGCAGGCCCCAGCATTTT. Its translation: CASSPTGGRPQHF.

The gene calls are TRBV12-3 or TRBV12-4 and TRBJ2-1; possibly TRBD1 for D (5 bases). This CDR3 has 13 amino acids. V was trimmed by 7 bases and J by 6 bases, leaving 13 bases between them. This CDR3 is CASKGQALNEQFF. For the CDR3, the DNA is TGTGCCAGCAAGGGGCAGGCCCTCAATGAGCAGTTCTTC.

The rearrangement joins TRBV4-3 to TRBJ1-4, with D unresolved. From germline, CDR1 is LGHNA and CDR2 YSLEER. Trimming shortened V by 2 bases and J by 7 bases, and 14 bases separated the two germline ends. CDR3 length: 15 residues. CDR3 DNA: TGCGCCAGCAGCCAAAGGACTCTGGGAGGTGAAAAACTGTTTTTT. Protein sequence: CASSQRTLGGEKLFF.

This clone was observed a few times. DNA of the CDR3: TGTGCCACCAGAGACAGGGGGCAGTTGGAGACCCAGTACTTC. It encodes CATRDRGQLETQYF. V and J are TRBV15 and TRBJ2-5; TRBD1 matches 10 bases. The germline gives CDR1 LNHNV, CDR2 YYDKDF (reference sequence). The CDR3 spans 14 residues. After removal of 6 bases from V and 5 bases from J, the junction contained 6 bases not matched to a gene.

In this sample, this clone turned up once. J is TRBJ2-7 and V is TRBV28, with TRBD1 identical over 8 bases. The CDR3 has 14 amino acids. The junction had 8 bases not matched to a gene; V was cut back by 5 bases and J by 5 bases. Germline CDR1 is MDHEN and CDR2 is SYDVKM. In DNA, the CDR3 is TGTGCCAGCAGTACGCCAGGGGGCGTCGACGAGCAGTACTTC. Its translation is CASSTPGGVDEQYF.

The chain couples TRBV14 to TRBJ2-1; D ambiguous. Germline V gives CDR1 SGHDN, CDR2 FVKESK. V lost 5 bases to trimming and J lost 7 bases, with 6 bases between them. The CDR3 is 11 amino acids. The CDR3 DNA sequence: TGTGCCAGCAGCGTTTCAAATGAGCAGTTCTTC. Its translation is CASSVSNEQFF.

The CDR3 sequence is CASSSSGGALYF. In DNA, the CDR3 is TGCGCCAGCAGTTCCAGCGGGGGGGCCCTTTACTTC. The rearrangement links TRBV10-1 to TRBJ2-5; 10 positions agree with TRBD2. The CDR3 is 12 residues long. Unmatched junction bases numbered 8, after V lost 5 bases and J lost 14 bases. Germline CDR1 and CDR2: WNHNN and SYGVQD (reference sequence).

V usage is TRBV4-1 and J usage is TRBJ1-2; TRBD1 matches at 10 bases. CDR1 MGHRA and CDR2 YSYEKL come from the germline V gene. V gave up 3 bases and J gave up 8 bases; unmatched junction bases: 6. The CDR3 is made up of 14 amino acids. CDR3 region: CASSHRDRGNGYTF. The CDR3 DNA reads TGCGCCAGCAGCCATCGGGACAGGGGAAACGGCTACACCTTC.

The chain has TRBV6-2 or TRBV6-3 and TRBJ2-2; tentative D call: TRBD2 (7 bases). This CDR3 is built from 16 residues. V was shortened by 6 bases and J by 4 bases, with 18 bases between the two germline ends. Germline CDR1 and CDR2: MNHEY and SVGEGT. CDR3 DNA sequence: TGTGCCAGCAGCTCTCTCGGAGGGGGGGCCACCGGGGAGCTGTTTTTT. Residues: CASSSLGGGATGELFF.

The chain is built from TRBV4-1 and TRBJ2-7; 8 bases are shared with TRBD2. The CDR3 totals 14 residues. J gave up 3 bases and V 7 bases, and 8 bases lay outside the gene matches. The germline gives CDR1 MGHRA, CDR2 YSYEKL. CDR3 sequence (DNA): TGCGCCAGCAAATCGGGTACTAGCGGCTACGAGCAGTACTTC. Protein sequence: CASKSGTSGYEQYF.

This rearrangement joins TRBV21-1 to TRBJ2-2; the table gives TRBD2 as D, unverified against the DNA. TRBV21-1 is a pseudogene. The CDR3 has 16 amino acids. CDR3 nucleotides: TGTGCCAGCAGACCCACCCCGGGGGAGCAACACCGGGGAGCTGTTTTT. Its protein product is CASRPTPGEQHRGAVF.

This chain connects TRBV25-1 to TRBJ1-6; tentative D call: TRBD1 (5 bases). Trimming removed 7 bases from V and 10 bases from J, with 17 bases in between. This CDR3 region has 14 residues. Looked up from germline, CDR1 is MGHDK and CDR2 is SYGVNS. In DNA form, the CDR3 reads TGTGCCAGCACCCAAACAGGTTTGAGGTCACCCCTCCACTTT. The encoded protein is CASTQTGLRSPLHF.

The chain joins TRBV4-3 to TRBJ1-3; no clear D gene. Germline CDR1 LGHNA, CDR2 YSLEER. The CDR3 loop spans 15 amino acids. Deletions cut 1 base from V and 0 bases from J, with 7 bases between. In nucleotides, the CDR3 is TGCGCCAGCAGCCAAGGGCCGGGCTCTGGAAACACCATATATTTT. Amino acids: CASSQGPGSGNTIYF.

The J gene is TRBJ2-1, the V gene TRBV29-1, with TRBD2 identical over 10 bases. Germline CDR1 and CDR2: SQVTM and ANQGSEA. The CDR3 contains 12 residues. After removal of 6 bases from V and 9 bases from J, the junction contained 5 bases not matched to a gene. CDR3: CSVDLAGVEQFF. The DNA of the CDR3 is TGCAGCGTCGATCTAGCGGGGGTTGAGCAGTTCTTC.